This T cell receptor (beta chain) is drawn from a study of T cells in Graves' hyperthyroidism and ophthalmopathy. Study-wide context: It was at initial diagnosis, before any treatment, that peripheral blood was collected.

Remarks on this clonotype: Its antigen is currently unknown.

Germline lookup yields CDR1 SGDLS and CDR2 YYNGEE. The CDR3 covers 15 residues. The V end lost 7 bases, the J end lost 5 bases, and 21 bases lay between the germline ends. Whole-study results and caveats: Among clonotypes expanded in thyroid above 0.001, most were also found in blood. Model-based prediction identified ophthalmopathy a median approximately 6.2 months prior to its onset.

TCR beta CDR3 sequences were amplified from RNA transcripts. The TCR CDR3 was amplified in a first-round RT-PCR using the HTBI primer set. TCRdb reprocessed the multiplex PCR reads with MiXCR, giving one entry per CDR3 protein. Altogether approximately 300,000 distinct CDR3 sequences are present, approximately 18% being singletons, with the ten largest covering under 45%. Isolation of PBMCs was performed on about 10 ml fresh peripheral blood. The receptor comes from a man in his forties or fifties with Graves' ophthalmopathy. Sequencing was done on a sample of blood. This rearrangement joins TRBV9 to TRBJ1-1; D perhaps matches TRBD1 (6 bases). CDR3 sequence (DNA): TGTGCCAGCCCCCCCCCAGCAGGGGAGGGGACTGAAGCTTTCTTT. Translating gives CASPPPAGEGTEAFF.